What follows are 13 T cell receptor beta chains derived from one specimen sequenced in a study of cytomegalovirus exposure and HLA in healthy donors. The primer mix had 60 Vbeta and 13 Jbeta primers. Assay used: immunoSEQ multiplex PCR; TCRdb lists only in-frame clones, some missing. There are roughly 250,000 clones in the sample; 80% to 90% occur only once, and about 2% lies in the top ten. Sequenced input: PBMCs. The receptors derive from a middle-aged woman in good health and CMV-seropositive.

The V gene is TRBV27, the J gene TRBJ2-3; 7 positions match TRBD2. CDR1 and CDR2 from the germline V gene are MNHEY and SMNVEV (reference sequence). J lost 2 bases, V lost 2 bases, and 4 bases had no gene match. The CDR3 contains 15 residues. The CDR3 DNA follows: TGTGCCAGCAGTTTACTAGCGGAGTTCACAGATACGCAGTATTTT. This gives the protein CASSLLAEFTDTQYF.

CDR3 DNA: TGTGCCAGCAGCGAGGGACTAGCGGTCTCCTACGAGCAGTACTTC. This codes for CASSEGLAVSYEQYF. The chain combines TRBV5-4 with TRBJ2-7; 11 bases map to TRBD2. Germline V gene lookup returns CDR1 SGHNT and CDR2 YYREEE (reference sequence). The V segment lost 4 bases and the J segment 0 bases; nucleotides outside the gene matches: 3. This CDR3 region has 15 residues.

The chain links TRBV30 to TRBJ2-1; a possible D gene is TRBD2 (6 bases). From germline, CDR1 is GTSNPN and CDR2 SVGIG (reference sequence). The CDR3 contains 13 residues. Trimming removed 5 bases at V and 6 bases at J, with 14 bases between. DNA of the CDR3: TGTGCCTGGGAGCCTGGAGGGACCAATGAGCAGTTCTTC. It codes for CAWEPGGTNEQFF.

J is TRBJ2-7 and V is TRBV7-9; 10 nucleotides line up with TRBD1. The CDR3 is 16 residues long. Germline CDR1 SEHNR, CDR2 FQNEAQ (reference sequence). The V gene end was trimmed by 1 base and the J gene end by 5 bases; junction bases not matched to a gene: 8. Here the CDR3 reads CASSLEGGTGVHEQYF. CDR3 sequence (DNA): TGTGCCAGCAGCTTAGAGGGGGGGACAGGGGTCCACGAGCAGTACTTC.

The chain couples TRBV6-5 to TRBJ2-7; 7 nucleotides match TRBD1. J was trimmed by 6 bases and V by 5 bases; bases with no gene match: 10. CDR3 size: 14 residues. The germline V gene has CDR1 MNHEY and CDR2 SVGAGI. This CDR3 reads CASSADRVSAEQYF. CDR3 sequence (DNA): TGTGCCAGCAGTGCCGACAGGGTTAGTGCCGAGCAGTACTTC.

CDR3 protein: CASSGKTVNTEAFF. In nucleotides, the CDR3 is TGTGCCAGCAGCGGAAAGACAGTGAACACTGAAGCTTTCTTT. The chain links TRBV5-8 to TRBJ1-1, with D maybe TRBD1 (5 bases). This CDR3 contains 14 residues. Germline assignment: CDR1 SGHTS and CDR2 YDEGEE. Trimming left V 4 bases short and J 0 bases short, with 10 bases between.

The chain is built from TRBV6-5 and TRBJ1-2; possibly TRBD1 for D (6 bases). V was pared by 0 bases and J by 4 bases, with 9 bases between. The CDR3 extends over 14 amino acids. Germline CDR1 and CDR2: MNHEY and SVGAGI. The CDR3 sequence is CASSYSRDTYGYTF. In DNA, the CDR3 is TGTGCCAGCAGTTACTCACGGGACACCTATGGCTACACCTTC.

The chain combines TRBV30 with TRBJ1-2; TRBD1 aligns across 8 bases. The CDR3 extends over 12 amino acids. CDR1 is GTSNPN and CDR2 is SVGIG in the germline V gene (reference sequence). J gave up 10 bases and V 2 bases, and 6 bases lay outside the gene matches. This CDR3 is CAWSSGQGDYTF. The CDR3 nucleotides read TGTGCCTGGAGTTCAGGACAGGGCGACTACACCTTC.

The CDR3 region has the DNA TGTGCCAGCAGTTATCCCTCCGGGGGGAGAGGCTACACCTTC. Translating it yields CASSYPSGGRGYTF. The chain employs TRBV28 and TRBJ1-2; D perhaps matches TRBD1 (5 bases). The germline CDR1 and CDR2 sequences are MDHEN and SYDVKM. The CDR3 totals 14 residues. Between the trimmed V and J ends, which lost 4 bases and 8 bases, there was a span of 17 bases.

This CDR3 is CASSWTGGVYNEQFF. CDR3 nucleotide sequence: TGTGCCAGCAGCTGGACAGGGGGGGTCTACAATGAGCAGTTCTTC. The chain joins TRBV5-6 to TRBJ2-1; 10 nucleotides align to TRBD1. CDR1 SGHDT and CDR2 YYEEEE come from the germline V gene. The CDR3 is 15 amino acids. The junction had 3 bases not matched to a gene; V was cut back by 3 bases and J by 3 bases.

The chain employs TRBV27 and TRBJ1-5, with 7 nucleotides matching TRBD1. The J segment lost 4 bases and the V segment lost 5 bases, leaving 5 bases of the junction unmatched. The CDR3 loop spans 14 amino acids. Germline CDR1 and CDR2: MNHEY and SMNVEV (reference sequence). The CDR3, as DNA: TGTGCCAGCAGTCCGGGACAGACTAATCAGCCCCAGCATTTT. This translates into CASSPGQTNQPQHF.

The chain is built from TRBV18 and TRBJ1-2, with TRBD1 matching 7 bases. V was pared by 3 bases and J by 8 bases, with 6 bases of the junction left unmatched. CDR1 and CDR2 from the germline V gene are KGHSH and LQKENI. This CDR3 region has 13 residues. CDR3: CASSPGTEEGYTF. The DNA of the CDR3 is TGTGCCAGCTCACCGGGGACAGAAGAGGGCTACACCTTC.

The chain combines TRBV21-1 with TRBJ1-1. TRBV21-1 is given as a pseudogene. There are 12 residues in the CDR3. The CDR3 DNA follows: TGTGCCAGCAGCAAAGCAGAGAAGGAAGCTTTCTTT. Its translation: CASSKAEKEAFF.